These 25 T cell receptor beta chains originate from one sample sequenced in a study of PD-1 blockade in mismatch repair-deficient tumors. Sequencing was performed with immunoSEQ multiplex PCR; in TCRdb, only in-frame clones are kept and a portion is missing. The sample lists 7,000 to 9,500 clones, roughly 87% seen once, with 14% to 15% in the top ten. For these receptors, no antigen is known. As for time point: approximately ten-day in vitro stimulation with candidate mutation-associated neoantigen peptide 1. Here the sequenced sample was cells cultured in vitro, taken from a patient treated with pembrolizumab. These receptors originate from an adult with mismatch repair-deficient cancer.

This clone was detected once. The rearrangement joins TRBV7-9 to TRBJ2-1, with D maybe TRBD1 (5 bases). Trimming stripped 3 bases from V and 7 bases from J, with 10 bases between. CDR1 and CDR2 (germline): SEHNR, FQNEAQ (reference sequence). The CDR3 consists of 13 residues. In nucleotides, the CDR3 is TGTGCCAGCAGCTTGGCAGGGAAGAATGAGCAGTTCTTC. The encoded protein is CASSLAGKNEQFF.

The CDR3 DNA sequence: TGTGCCAGCAGCCAAGTTGGTAGTAGCGAAAAACTGTTTTTT. Its translation is CASSQVGSSEKLFF. The chain uses TRBV4-2 and TRBJ1-4; D gene unclear. The CDR3 extends over 14 amino acids. Deletions cut 1 base from V and 8 bases from J, with 11 bases between. The germline V gene has CDR1 LGHNA and CDR2 YNFKEQ.

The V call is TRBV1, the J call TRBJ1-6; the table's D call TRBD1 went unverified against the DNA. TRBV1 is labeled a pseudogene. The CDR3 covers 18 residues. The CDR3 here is CTSSQDFPTGGRYSPLHF. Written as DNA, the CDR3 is TGCACCAGCAGCCAGGATTTCCCCACAGGGGGCCGCTATTCACCCCTCCACTTT.

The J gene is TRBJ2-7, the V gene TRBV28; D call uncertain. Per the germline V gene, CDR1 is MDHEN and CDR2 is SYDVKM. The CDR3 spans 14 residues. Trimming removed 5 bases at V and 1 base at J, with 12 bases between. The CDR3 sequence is CASSGSSKSYEQYF. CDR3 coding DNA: TGTGCCAGCAGTGGAAGCTCAAAATCCTACGAGCAGTACTTC.

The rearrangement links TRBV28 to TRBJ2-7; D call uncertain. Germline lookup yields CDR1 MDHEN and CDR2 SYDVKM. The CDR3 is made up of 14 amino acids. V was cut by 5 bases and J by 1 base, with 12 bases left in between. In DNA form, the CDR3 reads TGTGCCAGCAGTGGACCATTTATATCCTACGAGCAGTACTTC. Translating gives CASSGPFISYEQYF.

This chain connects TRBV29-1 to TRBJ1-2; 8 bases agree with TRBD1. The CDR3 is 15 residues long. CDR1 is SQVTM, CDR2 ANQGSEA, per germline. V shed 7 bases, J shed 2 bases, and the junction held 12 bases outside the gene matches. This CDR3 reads CSAGQGDIINYGYTF. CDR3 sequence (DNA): TGCAGCGCCGGACAGGGCGACATAATAAACTATGGCTACACCTTC.

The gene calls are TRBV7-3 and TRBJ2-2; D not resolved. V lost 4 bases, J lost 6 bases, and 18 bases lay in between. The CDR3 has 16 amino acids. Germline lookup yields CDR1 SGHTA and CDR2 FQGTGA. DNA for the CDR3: TGTGCCAGCAGCTCGGAACGGGTGCCCCGGGCCGGGGAGCTGTTTTTT. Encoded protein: CASSSERVPRAGELFF.

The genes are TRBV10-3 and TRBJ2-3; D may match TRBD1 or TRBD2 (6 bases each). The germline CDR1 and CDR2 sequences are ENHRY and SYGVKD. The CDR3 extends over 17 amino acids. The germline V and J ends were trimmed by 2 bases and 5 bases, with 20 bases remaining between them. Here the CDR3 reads CAISEVWGRGGGDTQYF. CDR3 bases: TGTGCCATCAGTGAGGTCTGGGGGCGGGGAGGAGGAGATACGCAGTATTTT.

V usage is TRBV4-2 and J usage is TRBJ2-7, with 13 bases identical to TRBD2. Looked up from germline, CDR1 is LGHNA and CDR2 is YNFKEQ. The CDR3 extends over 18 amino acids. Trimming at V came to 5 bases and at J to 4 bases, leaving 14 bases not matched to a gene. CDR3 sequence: CASSSGLAGVNSQYEQYF. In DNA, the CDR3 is TGTGCCAGCAGCTCCGGACTAGCGGGAGTTAATTCGCAGTACGAGCAGTACTTC.

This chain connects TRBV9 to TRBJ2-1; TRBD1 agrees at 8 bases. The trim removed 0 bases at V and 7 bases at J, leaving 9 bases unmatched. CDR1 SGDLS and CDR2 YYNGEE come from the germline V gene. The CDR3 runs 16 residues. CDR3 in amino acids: CASSVAGTGPWNEQFF. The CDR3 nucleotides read TGTGCCAGCAGCGTAGCGGGGACAGGCCCATGGAATGAGCAGTTCTTC.

The DNA for the CDR3 is TGTGCCAGCAGCCCTAGGAGCGGGACAGGAGATACGCAGTATTTT. It specifies CASSPRSGTGDTQYF. The V and J genes are TRBV7-9 and TRBJ2-3; D is possibly TRBD1 (8 bases). CDR3 length: 15 residues. Germline V gene lookup returns CDR1 SEHNR and CDR2 FQNEAQ (reference sequence). V lost 5 bases, J lost 5 bases, and 17 bases lay in between.

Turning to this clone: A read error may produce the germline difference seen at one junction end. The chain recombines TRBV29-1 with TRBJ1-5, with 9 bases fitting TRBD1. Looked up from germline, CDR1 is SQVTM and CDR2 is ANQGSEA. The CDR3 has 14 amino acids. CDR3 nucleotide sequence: TGCAGCGTTGAAGTAGGGGACAGGGATCAGGCCCAGCATTTT. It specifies CSVEVGDRDQAQHF.

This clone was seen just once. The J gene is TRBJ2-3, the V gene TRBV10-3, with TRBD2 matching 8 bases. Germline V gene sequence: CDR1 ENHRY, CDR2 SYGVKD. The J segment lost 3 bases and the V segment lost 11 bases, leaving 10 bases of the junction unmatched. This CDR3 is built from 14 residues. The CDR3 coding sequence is TGTGCCTCCAAGGGAAGCGGGAGTACAGATACGCAGTATTTT. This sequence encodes CASKGSGSTDTQYF.

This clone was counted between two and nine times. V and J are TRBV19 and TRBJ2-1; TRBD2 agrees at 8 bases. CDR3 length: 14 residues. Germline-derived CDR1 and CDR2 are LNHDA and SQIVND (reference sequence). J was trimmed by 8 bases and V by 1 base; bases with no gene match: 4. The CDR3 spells CASSIAGGRDEQFF. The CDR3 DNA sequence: TGTGCCAGTAGTATAGCGGGAGGGAGGGATGAGCAGTTCTTC.

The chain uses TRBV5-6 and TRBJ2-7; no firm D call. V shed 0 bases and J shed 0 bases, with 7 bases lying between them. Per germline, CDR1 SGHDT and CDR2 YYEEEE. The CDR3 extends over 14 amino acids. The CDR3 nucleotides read TGTGCCAGCAGCTTGGGGTTCCACTCCTACGAGCAGTACTTC. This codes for CASSLGFHSYEQYF.

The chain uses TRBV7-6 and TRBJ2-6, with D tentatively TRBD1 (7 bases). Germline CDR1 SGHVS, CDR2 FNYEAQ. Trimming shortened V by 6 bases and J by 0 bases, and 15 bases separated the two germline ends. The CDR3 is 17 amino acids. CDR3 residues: CASRPRGASSGANVLTF. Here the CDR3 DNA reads TGTGCCAGCAGGCCCAGGGGGGCTAGCTCTGGGGCCAACGTCCTGACTTTC. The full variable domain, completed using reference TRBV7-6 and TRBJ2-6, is GAGVSQSPRYKVTKRGQDVALRCDPISGHVSLYWYRQALGQGPEFLTYFNYEAQQDKSGLPNDRFSAERPEGSISTLTIQRTEQRDSAMYRCASRPRGASSGANVLTFGAGSRLTVL.

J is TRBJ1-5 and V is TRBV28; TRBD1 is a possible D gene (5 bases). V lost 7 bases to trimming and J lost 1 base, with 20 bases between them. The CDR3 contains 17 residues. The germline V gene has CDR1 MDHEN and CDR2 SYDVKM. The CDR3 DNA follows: TGTGCCAGCACATGGGGGGGACGGGGAAGAAGCAATCAGCCCCAGCATTTT. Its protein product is CASTWGGRGRSNQPQHF. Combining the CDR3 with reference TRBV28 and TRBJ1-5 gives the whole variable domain DVKVTQSSRYLVKRTGEKVFLECVQDMDHENMFWYRQDPGLGLRLIYFSYDVKMKEKGDIPEGYSVSREKKERFSLILESASTNQTSMYLCASTWGGRGRSNQPQHFGDGTRLSIL.

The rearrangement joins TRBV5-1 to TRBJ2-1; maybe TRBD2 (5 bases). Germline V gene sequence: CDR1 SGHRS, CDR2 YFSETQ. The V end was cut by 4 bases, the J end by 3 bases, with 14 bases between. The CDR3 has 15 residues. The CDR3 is CASSPYEGLYNEQFF. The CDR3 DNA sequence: TGCGCCAGCAGCCCCTACGAGGGCCTCTACAATGAGCAGTTCTTC.

CDR3: CASSIFGGGSYNEQFF. The CDR3 DNA reads as TGTGCCAGTAGTATATTTGGCGGGGGCTCCTACAATGAGCAGTTCTTC. The rearrangement uses TRBV19 and TRBJ2-1; the match to TRBD2 covers 7 bases. V lost 2 bases, J lost 0 bases, and 4 bases stayed unmatched. Germline assignment: CDR1 LNHDA and CDR2 SQIVND (reference sequence). The CDR3 covers 16 residues.

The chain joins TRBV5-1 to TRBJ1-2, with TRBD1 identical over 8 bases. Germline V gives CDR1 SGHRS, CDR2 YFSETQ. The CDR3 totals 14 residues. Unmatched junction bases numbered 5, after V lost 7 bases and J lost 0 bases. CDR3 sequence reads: CASSEDRANYGYTF. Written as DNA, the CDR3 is TGCGCCAGCTCCGAGGACAGGGCTAACTATGGCTACACCTTC. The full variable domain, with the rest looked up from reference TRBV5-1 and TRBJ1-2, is KAGVTQTPRYLIKTRGQQVTLSCSPISGHRSVSWYQQTPGQGLQFLFEYFSETQRNKGNFPGRFSGRQFSNSRSEMNVSTLELGDSALYLCASSEDRANYGYTFGSGTRLTVV.

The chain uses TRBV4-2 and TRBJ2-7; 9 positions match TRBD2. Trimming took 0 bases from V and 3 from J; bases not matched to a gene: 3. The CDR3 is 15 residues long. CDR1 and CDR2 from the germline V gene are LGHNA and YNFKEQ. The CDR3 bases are TGTGCCAGCAGCCAAGATCTAGCGGGAAGCTACGAGCAGTACTTC. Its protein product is CASSQDLAGSYEQYF.

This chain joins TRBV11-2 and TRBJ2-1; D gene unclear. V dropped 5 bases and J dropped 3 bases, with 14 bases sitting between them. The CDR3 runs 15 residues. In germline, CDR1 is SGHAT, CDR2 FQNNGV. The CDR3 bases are TGTGCCAGCAGCGATTTTAGCCTTTACTACAATGAGCAGTTCTTC. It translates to CASSDFSLYYNEQFF. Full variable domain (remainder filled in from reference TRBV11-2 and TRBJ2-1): EAGVAQSPRYKIIEKRQSVAFWCNPISGHATLYWYQQILGQGPKLLIQFQNNGVVDDSQLPKDRFSAERLKGVDSTLKIQPAKLEDSAVYLCASSDFSLYYNEQFFGPGTRLTVL.

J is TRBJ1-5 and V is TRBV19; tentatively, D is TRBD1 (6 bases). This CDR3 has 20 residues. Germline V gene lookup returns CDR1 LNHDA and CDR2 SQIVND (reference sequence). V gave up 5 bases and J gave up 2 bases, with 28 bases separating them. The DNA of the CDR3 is TGTGCCAGTAGTGAATCCCGGGACCCAGGGGCGTGGTATCGCAATCAGCCCCAGCATTTT. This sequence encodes CASSESRDPGAWYRNQPQHF.

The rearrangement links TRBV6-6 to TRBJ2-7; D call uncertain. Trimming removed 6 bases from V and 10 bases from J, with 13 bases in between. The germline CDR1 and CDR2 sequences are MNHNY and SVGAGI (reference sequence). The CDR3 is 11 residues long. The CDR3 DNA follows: TGTGCCAGCAGCTTTATGTTATCTCAGTACTTC. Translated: CASSFMLSQYF.

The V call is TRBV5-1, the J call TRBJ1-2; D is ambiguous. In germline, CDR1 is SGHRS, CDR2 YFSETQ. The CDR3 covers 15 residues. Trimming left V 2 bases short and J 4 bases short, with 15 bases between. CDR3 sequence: CASSFAFRRSYGYTF. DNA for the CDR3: TGCGCCAGCAGCTTCGCCTTCAGGAGGAGCTATGGCTACACCTTC.